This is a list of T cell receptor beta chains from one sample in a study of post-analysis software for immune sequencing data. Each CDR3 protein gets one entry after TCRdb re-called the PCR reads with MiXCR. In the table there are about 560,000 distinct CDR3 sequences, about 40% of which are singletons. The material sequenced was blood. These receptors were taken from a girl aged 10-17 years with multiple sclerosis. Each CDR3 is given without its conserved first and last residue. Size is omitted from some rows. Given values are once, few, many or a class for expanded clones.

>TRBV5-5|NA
ASSLIPLPGGRYEQY
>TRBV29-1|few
SVEGNSPEQY
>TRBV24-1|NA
ATSDSGRADNEQF
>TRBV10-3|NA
AISESRGMSTDTQY
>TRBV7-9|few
ASSSAGAQY
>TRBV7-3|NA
ASSLYAGTYNEQF
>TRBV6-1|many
ASTRSGRANEQF
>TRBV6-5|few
ASSYRDRGNYEQY
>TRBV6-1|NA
ASSEVEINEQF
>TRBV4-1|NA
AGSQSPGTGGLLEAF
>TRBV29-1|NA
SVVKRLAGGLGGTDTRY
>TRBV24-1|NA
ATSHDSPEQY
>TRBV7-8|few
ASSPIGQGRNEKLF
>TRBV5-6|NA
ASSPDRGHQTDTQY
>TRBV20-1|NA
SARDGGNPTGGYT
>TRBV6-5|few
ASSYSKTGSYYNEQF
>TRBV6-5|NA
ASTPYGNTEAF
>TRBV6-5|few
ASSYGTAQETQY
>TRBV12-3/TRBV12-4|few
ASRPGLRGYTDTQY
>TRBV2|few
ASKGVEEQF
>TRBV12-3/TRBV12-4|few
ASGPRRTAPSDTQY
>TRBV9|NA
ASSEKEVYENGYT
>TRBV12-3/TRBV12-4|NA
ASSGRQGDGYT
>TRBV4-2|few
ASSHLLAGSTDTQY
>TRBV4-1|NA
ASSQAWGLAVYNEQF
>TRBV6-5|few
ASSRGESPLH
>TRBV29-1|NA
SVDSGGRATEAF
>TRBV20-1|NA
SARDLDRGSNYGYT
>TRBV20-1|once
SARDRLASYEQY
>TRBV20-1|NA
SAPDRGRETQY
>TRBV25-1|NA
ASSGGAGDTIYYEQY
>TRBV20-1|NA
SASSTSGTDTQY
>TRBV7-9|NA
ASSSTKRQGHEQY
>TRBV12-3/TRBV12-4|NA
AGSFGGPQETQY